Reported below is one T cell receptor beta chain. This CDR3 region has 15 residues. The ends lost 6 bases at V and 0 bases at J; junction bases unmatched: 7. Germline V gene lookup returns CDR1 SEHNR and CDR2 FQNEAQ (reference sequence). The data originate from a study of control samples from healthy donors and cancer patients. Repertoires were generated with immunoSEQ multiplex PCR, while TCRdb's copy carries only in-frame clones and drops some. The data show some 130,000 clones, around 90% seen once. The receptor's source is a middle-aged man in good health. The sequenced material came from blood. The chain couples TRBV7-9 to TRBJ2-7; TRBD2 matches at 8 bases. Here the CDR3 DNA reads TGTGCCAGCAGACCCCCGGGAGGGTTCTCCTACGAGCAGTACTTC. Protein sequence: CASRPPGGFSYEQYF.